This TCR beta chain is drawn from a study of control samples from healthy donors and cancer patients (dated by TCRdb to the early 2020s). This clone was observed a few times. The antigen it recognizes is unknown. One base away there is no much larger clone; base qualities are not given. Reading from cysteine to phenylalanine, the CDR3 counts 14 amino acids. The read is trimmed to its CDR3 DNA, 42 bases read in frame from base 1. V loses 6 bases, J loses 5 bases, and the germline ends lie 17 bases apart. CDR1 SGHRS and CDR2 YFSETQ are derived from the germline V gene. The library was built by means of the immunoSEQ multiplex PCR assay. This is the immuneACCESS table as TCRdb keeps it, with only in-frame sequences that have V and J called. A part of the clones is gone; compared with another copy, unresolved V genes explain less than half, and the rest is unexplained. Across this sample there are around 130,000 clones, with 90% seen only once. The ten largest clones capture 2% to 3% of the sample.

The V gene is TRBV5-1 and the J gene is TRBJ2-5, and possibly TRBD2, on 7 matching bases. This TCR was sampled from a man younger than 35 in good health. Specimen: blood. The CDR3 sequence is CASTPAGAYETQYF. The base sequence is TGCGCCAGCACACCCGCGGGGGCATATGAGACCCAGTACTTC.